Listed below are T cell receptor beta chains from one sample, sequenced in a study of CD8 T cells in ankylosing spondylitis. TCRdb analysed the 5' RACE reads with MiXCR anew, one entry per CDR3 protein. The table has under 200,000 distinct CDR3 sequences, around a tenth seen once. Sequenced input: blood, either unsorted or a sorted T cell fraction (not recorded which). The origin of the receptors is a male donor with ankylosing spondylitis or in good health (not recorded which). Each CDR3 is given with its conserved first and last residue. The order of the fields is V gene, D gene, clone size, J gene, CDR3 protein, CDR3 DNA. D genes are given only for firm matches. Clone size appears in some rows only: once, few, many, or a class for an expanded clone.

>TRBV3-1|TRBD1|many|TRBJ2-1
CASSQVRGQGKGDYNEQFF
TGTGCCAGCAGCCAAGTACGCGGACAGGGGAAAGGAGACTACAATGAGCAGTTCTTC
>TRBV2|NA|many|TRBJ2-3
CASSSGGASTSTDTQYF
TGTGCCAGCAGTTCAGGAGGGGCTAGTACGAGCACAGATACGCAGTATTTT
>TRBV10-1|NA|many|TRBJ2-3
CASSLEDWSTDTQYF
TGCGCCAGCAGCTTAGAAGATTGGAGCACAGATACGCAGTATTTT
>TRBV7-9|NA|NA|TRBJ2-2
CASSLGTLNTGELFF
TGTGCCAGCAGCCTCGGGACACTGAACACCGGGGAGCTGTTTTTT
>TRBV5-5|TRBD1|NA|TRBJ2-7
CASSLLGYGQDYEQYF
TGTGCCAGCAGCCTATTAGGATACGGACAGGACTACGAGCAGTACTTC
>TRBV5-1|TRBD1|many|TRBJ2-7
CASSPWRGQGRSEQYF
TGCGCCAGCAGCCCATGGCGCGGACAGGGTAGGTCCGAGCAGTACTTC
>TRBV25-1|NA|many|TRBJ2-1
CASSLGGNYNEQFF
TGTGCCAGCAGTTTGGGGGGAAACTACAATGAGCAGTTCTTC
>TRBV29-1|TRBD1|many|TRBJ2-5
CSVPGTGVETQYF
TGCAGCGTCCCGGGGACAGGTGTAGAGACCCAGTACTTC
>TRBV3-1|NA|many|TRBJ1-2
CASSQEASYTF
TGTGCCAGCAGCCAAGAAGCGAGCTACACCTTC
>TRBV24-1|NA|NA|TRBJ2-3
CATSEFDTQYF
TGTGCCACCAGTGAGTTCGATACGCAGTATTTT
>TRBV24-1|NA|many|TRBJ2-1
CATSGGRRSYNEQFF
TGTGCCACCAGTGGTGGACGGCGCTCCTACAATGAGCAGTTCTTC
>TRBV29-1|NA|few|TRBJ2-5
CSVERQGETQYF
TGCAGCGTTGAAAGGCAGGGAGAGACCCAGTACTTC
>TRBV6-2/TRBV6-3|TRBD1|few|TRBJ2-2
CASRLRQGSGELFF
TGTGCCAGCAGATTGAGACAGGGGTCCGGGGAGCTGTTTTTT
>TRBV5-1|NA|few|TRBJ2-3
CASSLYRDHTDTQYF
TGCGCCAGCAGCTTATACAGGGACCACACAGATACGCAGTATTTT
>TRBV12-3/TRBV12-4|NA|NA|TRBJ1-2
CASTLTGNYGYTF
TGTGCCAGCACCCTAACGGGAAACTATGGCTACACCTTC
>TRBV7-2|TRBD2|many|TRBJ2-1
CASRAGSGGLRDEQFF
TGTGCCAGCAGAGCGGGTAGCGGGGGTCTCCGGGATGAGCAGTTCTTC
>TRBV12-3/TRBV12-4|TRBD1|many|TRBJ2-1
CASSSDRGVYNEQFF
TGTGCCAGCAGTTCAGACAGGGGGGTATACAATGAGCAGTTCTTC
>TRBV6-2/TRBV6-3|TRBD2|many|TRBJ2-3
CASRRLAGVLTDTQYF
TGTGCCAGCAGGAGACTAGCGGGAGTTTTAACAGATACGCAGTATTTT
>TRBV20-1|NA|many|TRBJ2-2
CSARRGRRNTGELFF
TGCAGTGCTAGAAGGGGACGTAGGAACACCGGGGAGCTGTTTTTT
>TRBV9|NA|many|TRBJ1-5
CASSVGASANQPQHF
TGTGCCAGCAGCGTAGGGGCGTCAGCTAATCAGCCCCAGCATTTT
>TRBV5-1|TRBD2|NA|TRBJ2-1
CASSPSAGGTYNEQFF
TGCGCCAGCAGCCCTTCGGCGGGGGGAACCTACAATGAGCAGTTCTTC
>TRBV10-3|NA|few|TRBJ1-5
CAISESRGVGQPQHF
TGTGCCATCAGTGAGTCGAGAGGGGTAGGTCAGCCCCAGCATTTT
>TRBV28|TRBD1|many|TRBJ1-2
CASSPDRVEGYTF
TGTGCCAGCAGTCCGGACAGGGTTGAGGGCTACACCTTC
>TRBV6-5|NA|many|TRBJ1-1
CASSYESPMNTEAFF
TGTGCCAGCAGTTACGAGTCACCCATGAACACTGAAGCTTTCTTT
>TRBV12-3/TRBV12-4|NA|many|TRBJ1-3
CASSFNPGNTIYF
TGTGCCAGCAGTTTTAATCCCGGAAACACCATATATTTT
>TRBV14|TRBD1|NA|TRBJ2-7
CASSQDVGDRFYEQYF
TGTGCCAGCAGCCAAGATGTGGGGGACAGATTCTACGAGCAGTACTTC
>TRBV7-9|NA|NA|TRBJ2-2
CASSLPGVGELFF
TGTGCCAGCAGCTTACCAGGGGTCGGGGAGCTGTTTTTT
>TRBV7-6|NA|many|TRBJ2-7
CASSPRMGEQYF
TGTGCCAGCAGCCCCCGTATGGGCGAGCAGTACTTC
>TRBV7-9|NA|NA|TRBJ1-2
CASSLTAGNGYTF
TGTGCCAGCAGCTTAACGGCAGGGAATGGCTACACCTTC
>TRBV11-3|NA|few|TRBJ1-1
CASSLKLGMNTEAFF
TGTGCCAGCAGCTTAAAGTTGGGGATGAACACTGAAGCTTTCTTT
>TRBV6-8|NA|few|TRBJ1-5
CASPRYQPQHF
TGTGCCAGTCCACGGTATCAGCCCCAGCATTTT
>TRBV11-2|NA|NA|TRBJ2-7
CASSLDRSEQYF
TGTGCCAGCAGCTTAGACCGCAGCGAGCAGTACTTC
>TRBV20-1|TRBD1|many|TRBJ2-2
CSAPQTGQTGELFF
TGCAGTGCACCTCAGACAGGGCAGACCGGGGAGCTGTTTTTT